This T cell receptor beta chain was retrieved from a study of beta chain features in type 1 diabetes. Study-wide points: There was a moderate but significant shortening of TCRB CDR3s in all four CD4+ subsets of Type 1 diabetes patients. Researchers reported that naive, central memory and Treg TCRB repertoires appeared more similar in patients than in healthy donors.

The CDR3 sequence is 15 residues long. Germline V gives CDR1 KGHSH, CDR2 LQKENI. V shed 6 bases, J shed 7 bases, and the junction held 11 bases outside the gene matches. It was via CD45RO/CCR7/CD25/CD127/CD95/CD27 that CD4+ naive, central memory, regulatory and stem cell-like memory cells were sorted. This clone was seen a handful of times. What it binds is not known. Of the isolated RNA, all was reverse transcribed, and so the sequenced material was expressed TCRB transcripts. The assay was immunoSEQ multiplex PCR, and TCRdb's table has in-frame clones only and misses some. The top ten clones hold over 0.45% of a sample with about 390,000 clones, 9.5% to 10% of them seen once.

This sequence was found in a young man with type 1 diabetes. This chain joins TRBV18 and TRBJ2-1; TRBD1 agrees at 8 bases. The sample taken for sequencing was central memory CD4+ T cells from blood. The CDR3 here is CASSQNYGTGNEQFF. The CDR3 region has the DNA TGTGCCAGCTCGCAGAACTACGGGACAGGTAATGAGCAGTTCTTC.